This TCR beta chain was obtained from a study of blood T cells in healthy people across ages. Trimming took off 5 bases at V and 2 bases at J, with 18 bases between the two ends. CDR3 length: 16 residues. Germline V gives CDR1 SGHTA, CDR2 FQGNSA. This clonotype was picked up a small number of times. Combining a sample-barcoded 5' primer with a J-beta primer mix, a second PCR ran for about 6 to 12 cycles. TCRdb recomputed calls from the 5' RACE reads with MiXCR, one row per CDR3 protein. The table lists 1.5 million to 1.9 million distinct CDR3 sequences, less than 45% of them singletons. The authors drew around 9.3 milliliters of peripheral blood from each donor.

The gene calls are TRBV7-2 and TRBJ1-2; no definite D call. The specimen sequenced was blood. The sequence derives from a woman under 30 in good health. The CDR3 nucleotides are TGTGCCAGCAGCGCCGAACCTGGAAGATCGAACTATGGCTACACCTTC. Translation gives CASSAEPGRSNYGYTF.